This TCR beta chain is drawn from a study of sequential checkpoint blockade in melanoma. On the study more broadly: DNA from more than 75 pretreatment tumor samples underwent TCRβ immunosequencing. General study points: Clinical benefit was about 30 times likelier when tumor T-cell fraction and clonality increased.

Within the sample, this clone is medium-sized. Its antigen is as yet unknown. The CDR3 loop spans 15 amino acids. From germline, CDR1 is SGHNT and CDR2 YENEEA. Trimming took off 3 bases at V and 5 bases at J, with 15 bases between the two ends. The repertoire was sequenced with immunoSEQ multiplex PCR; TCRdb's copy has only in-frame clones and lacks some. The sample carries over 1,400 clones, approximately 23% recorded once. Regarding treatment: randomized to nivolumab then ipilimumab (arm A) or the reverse (arm B). The chain links TRBV11-3 to TRBJ2-3; D possibly corresponds to TRBD2 (7 bases). Sequencing was performed on tumor tissue (inferred from file names), taken from a patient given nivolumab and ipilimumab in sequence. The clonotype originates from a human donor with melanoma. The CDR3 is CASSLKGGGEDTQYF. The CDR3 coding sequence is TGTGCCAGCAGCTTGAAGGGAGGGGGGGAAGATACGCAGTATTTT.